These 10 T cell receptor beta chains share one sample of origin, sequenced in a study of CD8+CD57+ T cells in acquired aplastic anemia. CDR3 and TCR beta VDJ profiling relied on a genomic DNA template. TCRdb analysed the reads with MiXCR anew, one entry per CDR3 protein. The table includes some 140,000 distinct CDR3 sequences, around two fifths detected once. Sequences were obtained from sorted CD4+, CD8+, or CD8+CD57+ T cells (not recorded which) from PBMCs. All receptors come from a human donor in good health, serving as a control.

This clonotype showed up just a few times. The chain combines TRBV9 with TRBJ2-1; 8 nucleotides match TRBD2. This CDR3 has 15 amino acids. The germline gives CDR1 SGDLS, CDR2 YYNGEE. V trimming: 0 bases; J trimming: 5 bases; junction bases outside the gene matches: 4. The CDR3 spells CASSVVTSGHNEQFF. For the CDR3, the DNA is TGTGCCAGCAGCGTAGTCACTAGCGGACACAATGAGCAGTTCTTC.

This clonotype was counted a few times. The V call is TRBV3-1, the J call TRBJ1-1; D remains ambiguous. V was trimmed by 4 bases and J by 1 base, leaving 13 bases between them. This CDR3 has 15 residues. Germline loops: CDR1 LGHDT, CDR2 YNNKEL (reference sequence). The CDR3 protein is CASSPYSRGNTEAFF. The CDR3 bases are TGTGCCAGCAGCCCCTACAGTCGGGGGAACACTGAAGCTTTCTTT.

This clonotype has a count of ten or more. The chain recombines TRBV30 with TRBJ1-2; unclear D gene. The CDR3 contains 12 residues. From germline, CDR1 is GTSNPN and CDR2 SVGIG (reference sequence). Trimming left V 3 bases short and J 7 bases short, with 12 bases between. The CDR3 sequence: CAWRRLNVGYTF. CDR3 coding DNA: TGTGCCTGGAGGAGGTTGAACGTTGGCTACACCTTC.

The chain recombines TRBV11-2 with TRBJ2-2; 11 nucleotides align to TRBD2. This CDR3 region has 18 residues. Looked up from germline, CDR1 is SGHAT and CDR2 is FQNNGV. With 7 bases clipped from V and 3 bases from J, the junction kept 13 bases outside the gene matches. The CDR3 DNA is TGTGCCAGCACTGATAGCGGGAGGGCCGGTGTCTACACCGGGGAGCTGTTTTTT. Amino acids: CASTDSGRAGVYTGELFF.

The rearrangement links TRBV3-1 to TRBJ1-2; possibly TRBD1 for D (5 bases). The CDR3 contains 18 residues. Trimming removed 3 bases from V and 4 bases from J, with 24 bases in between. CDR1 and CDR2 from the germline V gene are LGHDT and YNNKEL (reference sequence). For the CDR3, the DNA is TGTGCCAGCAGCCAGAGATTCGGGGCTGGCAGGTACGTCTATGGCTACACCTTC. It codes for CASSQRFGAGRYVYGYTF.

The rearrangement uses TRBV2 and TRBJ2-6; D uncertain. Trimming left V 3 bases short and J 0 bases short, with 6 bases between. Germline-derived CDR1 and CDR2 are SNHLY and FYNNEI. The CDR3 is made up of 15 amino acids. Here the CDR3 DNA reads TGTGCCAGCAGTGAGGCGGCCTCTGGGGCCAACGTCCTGACTTTC. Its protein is CASSEAASGANVLTF.

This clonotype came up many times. The CDR3 region has the DNA TGTGCCAGCGCAGGGAACAAGCAGTTCTTC. This sequence encodes CASAGNKQFF. The gene calls are TRBV6-1 and TRBJ2-1, with a weak D call TRBD1 (5 bases). Germline V gene lookup returns CDR1 MNHNS and CDR2 SASEGT. The CDR3 is made up of 10 amino acids. V was cut by 8 bases and J by 11 bases, with 10 bases left in between.

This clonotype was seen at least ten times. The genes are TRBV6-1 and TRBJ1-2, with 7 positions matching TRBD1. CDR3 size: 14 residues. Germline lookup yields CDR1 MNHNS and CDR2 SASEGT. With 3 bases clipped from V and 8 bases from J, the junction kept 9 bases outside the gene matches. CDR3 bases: TGTGCCAGCAGTGAGCCGTTAGGGGGCAGAGGCTACACCTTC. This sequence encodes CASSEPLGGRGYTF.

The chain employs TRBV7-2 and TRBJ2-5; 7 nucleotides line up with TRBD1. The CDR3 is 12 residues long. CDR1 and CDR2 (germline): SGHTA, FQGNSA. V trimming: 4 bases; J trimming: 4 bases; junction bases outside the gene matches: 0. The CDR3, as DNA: TGTGCCAGCAGCTCAGGGGGAGAGACCCAGTACTTC. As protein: CASSSGGETQYF.

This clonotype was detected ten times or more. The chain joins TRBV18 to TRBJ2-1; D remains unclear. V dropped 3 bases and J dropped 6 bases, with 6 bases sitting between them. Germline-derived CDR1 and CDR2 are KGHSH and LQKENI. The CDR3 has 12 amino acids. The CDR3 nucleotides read TGTGCCAGCTCACCGTTTGGCAATGAGCAGTTCTTC. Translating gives CASSPFGNEQFF.